Reported below is one T cell receptor (beta chain). This record belongs to a study of blood T cell repertoires in COVID-19. On the study more broadly: The analysed material was cDNA or gDNA that came from T cells, B-cell-depleted T cells, or PBMCs.

As processed by the authors: Estimated nucleated cell counts came from reference gene primer amplification. The table came from immunoSEQ multiplex PCR; TCRdb's copy has only in-frame clones and leaves some out. The DNA was the basis for D and trimming; V, J and clone size are from that table. Found here are 200,000 to 250,000 clones, over 75% of them singletons; the top ten hold about 9.3%. The participants were between about 18 and 89 years old and came from 24 US areas. Recovered status applied to Cohort 3 donors who had two consecutive negative PCRs. It also applied to those with clearance or with symptom resolution. The CDR3 extends over 14 amino acids. Germline assignment: CDR1 LNHDA and CDR2 SQIVND (reference sequence). The ends were cut back, 6 bases at V and 1 base at J, with 12 bases in the middle.

This TCR derives from a man aged 35 to 55 who had recovered from COVID-19. The genes are TRBV19 and TRBJ1-1; D perhaps matches TRBD1 (5 bases). The sample comprised PBMCs or T cells enriched from blood (not recorded which). The CDR3 DNA reads TGTGCCAGTAGGATCGACAGATGGAACACTGAAGCTTTCTTT. Translating gives CASRIDRWNTEAFF.